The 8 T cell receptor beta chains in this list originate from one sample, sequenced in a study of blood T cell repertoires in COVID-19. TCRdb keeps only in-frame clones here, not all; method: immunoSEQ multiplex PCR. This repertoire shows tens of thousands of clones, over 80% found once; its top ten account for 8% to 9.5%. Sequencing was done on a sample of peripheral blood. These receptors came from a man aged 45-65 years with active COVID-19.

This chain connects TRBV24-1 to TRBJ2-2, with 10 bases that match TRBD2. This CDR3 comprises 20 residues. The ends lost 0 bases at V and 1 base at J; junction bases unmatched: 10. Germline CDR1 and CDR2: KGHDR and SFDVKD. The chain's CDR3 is CATSDLLYPSGSLNTGELFF. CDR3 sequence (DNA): TGTGCCACCAGTGATTTGCTGTACCCTAGCGGGAGTCTGAACACCGGGGAGCTGTTTTTT.

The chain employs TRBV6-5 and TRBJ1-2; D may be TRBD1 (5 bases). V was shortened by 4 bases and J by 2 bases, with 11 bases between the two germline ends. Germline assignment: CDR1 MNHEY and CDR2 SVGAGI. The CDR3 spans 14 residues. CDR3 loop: CASSSGRANYGYTF. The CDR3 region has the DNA TGTGCCAGCAGTTCCGGCAGGGCGAACTATGGCTACACCTTC.

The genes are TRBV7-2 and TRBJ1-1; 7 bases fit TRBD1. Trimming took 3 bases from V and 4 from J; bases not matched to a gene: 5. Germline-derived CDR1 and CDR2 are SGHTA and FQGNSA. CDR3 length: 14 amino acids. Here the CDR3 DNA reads TGTGCCAGCAGCTTTTTACAGGGGCTCACTGAAGCTTTCTTT. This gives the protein CASSFLQGLTEAFF.

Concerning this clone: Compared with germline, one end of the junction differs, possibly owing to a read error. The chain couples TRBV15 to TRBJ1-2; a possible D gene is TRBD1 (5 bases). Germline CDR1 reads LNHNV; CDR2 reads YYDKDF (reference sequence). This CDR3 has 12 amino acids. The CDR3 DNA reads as TGTGCCACCAGCACGACAGTTTCCTTACCCCTTTTC. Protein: CATSTTVSLPLF. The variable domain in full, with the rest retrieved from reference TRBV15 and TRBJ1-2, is DAMVIQNPRYQVTQFGKPVTLSCSQTLNHNVMYWYQQKSSQAPKLLFHYYDKDFNNEADTPDNFQSRRPNTSFCFLDIRSPGLGDTAMYLCATSTTVSLPLFGSGTRLTVV.

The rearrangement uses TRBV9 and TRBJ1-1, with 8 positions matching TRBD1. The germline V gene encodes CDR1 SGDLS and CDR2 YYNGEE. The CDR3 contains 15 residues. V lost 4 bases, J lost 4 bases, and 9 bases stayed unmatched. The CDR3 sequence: CASSSPQGAGTEAFF. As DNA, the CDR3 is TGTGCCAGCAGCTCCCCGCAGGGGGCAGGCACTGAAGCTTTCTTT.

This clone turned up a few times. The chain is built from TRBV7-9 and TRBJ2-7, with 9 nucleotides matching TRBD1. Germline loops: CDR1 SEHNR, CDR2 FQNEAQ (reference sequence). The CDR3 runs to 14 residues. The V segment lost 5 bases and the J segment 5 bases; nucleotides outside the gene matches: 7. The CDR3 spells CASSRPDRGNEQYF. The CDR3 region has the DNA TGTGCCAGCAGCCGACCGGACAGGGGTAACGAGCAGTACTTC. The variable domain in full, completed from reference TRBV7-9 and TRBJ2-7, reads DTGVSQNPRHKITKRGQNVTFRCDPISEHNRLYWYRQTLGQGPEFLTYFQNEAQLEKSRLLSDRFSAERPKGSFSTLEIQRTEQGDSAMYLCASSRPDRGNEQYFGPGTRLTVT.

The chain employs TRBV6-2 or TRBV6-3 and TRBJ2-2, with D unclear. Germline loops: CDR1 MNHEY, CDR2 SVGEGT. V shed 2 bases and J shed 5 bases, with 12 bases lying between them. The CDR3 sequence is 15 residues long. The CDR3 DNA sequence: TGTGCCAGCAGTTACGCCCTAGTCTCAACCGGGGAGCTGTTTTTT. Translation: CASSYALVSTGELFF.

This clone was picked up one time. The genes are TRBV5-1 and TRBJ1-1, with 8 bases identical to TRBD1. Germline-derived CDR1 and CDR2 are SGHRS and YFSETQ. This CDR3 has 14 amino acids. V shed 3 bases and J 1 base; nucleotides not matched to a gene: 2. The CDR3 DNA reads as TGCGCCAGCAGCTGGGGGACAGGGAACACTGAAGCTTTCTTT. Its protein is CASSWGTGNTEAFF.